What follows is one T cell receptor (beta chain) and its context. Its antigen is still unknown. This sample is part of a study of cytomegalovirus exposure and HLA in healthy donors. The wider study: Tens of millions of unique TCRs from HLA-typed donors were held in an early release of data. Study-wide points: Donor immune exposure was known only as CMV serostatus.

Use of 60 Vbeta and 13 Jbeta primers characterized the PCR. The protocol was immunoSEQ multiplex PCR, while the TCRdb copy is restricted to in-frame clones and leaves out a portion. This table has roughly 100,000 clones, roughly four fifths appearing once. The sample consisted of PBMCs. The receptor was isolated from a man aged 25-40 years in good health and CMV-seropositive.

The CDR3 nucleotides read TGTGCCATCAGTGAGGCAGAAACTAGCAATCAGCCCCAGCATTTT. Translation: CAISEAETSNQPQHF. The J gene is TRBJ1-5, the V gene TRBV10-3; D remains ambiguous. V lost 2 bases to trimming and J lost 0 bases, with 8 bases between them. Germline V lookup: CDR1 ENHRY, CDR2 SYGVKD. This CDR3 region has 15 residues.